This passage covers 16 T cell receptor beta chains from one sample sequenced in a study of blood T cells in healthy people across ages. The authors ran a second PCR of about 7 to 11 cycles using a sample-barcoded 5' primer and a J-beta primer mix. TCRdb used MiXCR to reprocess the 5' RACE reads, holding one entry per CDR3 protein. The repertoire holds over 1,500,000 distinct CDR3 sequences, with approximately 39% as singletons. Material for sequencing was blood. The source of these receptors is a human donor in good health.

This clonotype showed up just a few times. V gene TRBV29-1 combines with J gene TRBJ1-2; weak D call: TRBD1 (5 bases). Per germline, CDR1 SQVTM and CDR2 ANQGSEA. Trimming took off 7 bases at V and 3 bases at J, with 15 bases between the two ends. CDR3 size: 13 residues. The CDR3 bases are TGCAGCGCAAAACAGCAGGGCCACTATGGCTACACCTTC. Translation: CSAKQQGHYGYTF.

The gene calls are TRBV7-2 and TRBJ1-2, with a tentative D call TRBD1 (6 bases). Germline V CDR1 and CDR2: SGHTA, FQGNSA. The V end was cut by 4 bases, the J end by 10 bases, with 25 bases between. This CDR3 is built from 16 residues. The CDR3, as DNA: TGTGCCAGCAGCTCCACCGGGACACTGGATTATGGTGACTACACCTTC. Translated, it gives CASSSTGTLDYGDYTF.

The chain carries TRBV29-1 and TRBJ1-6; the D is unclear. The CDR3 spans 13 residues. V was clipped by 6 bases and J by 7 bases, with 13 bases between them. CDR1 and CDR2 from the germline V gene are SQVTM and ANQGSEA. The CDR3 here is CSVTLDRNSPLHF. The CDR3 nucleotides are TGCAGCGTCACTCTGGACCGAAATTCACCCCTCCACTTT.

The chain joins TRBV7-6 to TRBJ2-7; D might be TRBD1 (5 bases). CDR3 size: 15 residues. V shed 4 bases and J shed 1 base, with 14 bases lying between them. CDR1 SGHVS and CDR2 FNYEAQ come from the germline V gene. The CDR3 region is CASSSLIGASYEQYF. The CDR3 nucleotides read TGTGCCAGCAGCTCTTTAATAGGGGCATCCTACGAGCAGTACTTC.

CDR3 loop: CASSQSRVTIYEQYF. The DNA for the CDR3 is TGCGCCAGCAGCCAATCCAGGGTCACCATCTACGAGCAGTACTTC. The chain recombines TRBV4-3 with TRBJ2-7; TRBD1 might be the D (5 bases). Germline V CDR1 and CDR2: LGHNA, YSLEER. This CDR3 contains 15 residues. Trimming pared 2 bases from V and 3 bases from J, leaving 14 bases between.

The rearrangement joins TRBV28 to TRBJ2-2, with D perhaps matching TRBD1 (5 bases). V gave up 6 bases and J gave up 8 bases, with 13 bases separating them. The CDR3 is made up of 13 amino acids. Germline CDR1 reads MDHEN; CDR2 reads SYDVKM. CDR3 nucleotides: TGTGCCAGCAGATACAGGAATTATGGGGAGCTGTTTTTT. It codes for CASRYRNYGELFF.

On this clonotype: Mismatch with germline at one junction end may stem from a read error. V usage is TRBV9 and J usage is TRBJ2-1; TRBD1 agrees at 7 bases. The CDR3 length is 14 residues. The V gene's germline CDR1 is SGDLS and CDR2 YYNGEE. CDR3 coding DNA: TGTGCCAACAGCGTAGGGGACAGCTACAATGAGCAGTTCTTC. Protein product: CANSVGDSYNEQFF.

This clonotype was detected once. This chain links TRBV11-3 with TRBJ2-1; 8 bases are shared with TRBD1. This CDR3 region has 15 residues. Germline loops: CDR1 SGHNT, CDR2 YENEEA. V shed 1 base and J 10 bases; nucleotides not matched to a gene: 9. Here the CDR3 DNA reads TGTGCCAGCAGCTTAGGTGCAGGGGGCGTTTCAGAGCAGTTCTTC. The encoded protein is CASSLGAGGVSEQFF.

About this clonotype: The junction departs from germline at one end; a sequencing error may be responsible. V usage is TRBV7-9 and J usage is TRBJ2-1, with a weak D call TRBD1 (6 bases). CDR3 length: 16 residues. Germline CDR1 reads SEHNR; CDR2 reads FQNEAQ (reference sequence). The DNA of the CDR3 is TGTGCCAGCAGCTCTTGGGACACAGACTCCTACAATGGGCAGTTCTTC. Protein: CASSSWDTDSYNGQFF.

In its sample, this clonotype was seen a few times. The V call is TRBV2, the J call TRBJ2-7, with a weak D call TRBD2 (7 bases). The CDR3 spans 16 residues. Per the germline V gene, CDR1 is SNHLY and CDR2 is FYNNEI. V lost 5 bases to trimming and J lost 1 base, with 18 bases between them. Written as DNA, the CDR3 is TGTGCCAGCAGTAGCGAGGGGGGGGCTCTTTCCTACGAGCAGTACTTC. Its translation: CASSSEGGALSYEQYF.

The chain carries TRBV11-1 and TRBJ2-3; D gene ambiguous. This CDR3 contains 13 residues. The germline V and J ends were trimmed by 2 bases and 6 bases, with 9 bases remaining between them. The germline CDR1 and CDR2 sequences are SGHAT and FQDESV (reference sequence). Here the CDR3 reads CASSLPPRDTQYF. The CDR3 nucleotides read TGTGCCAGCAGCTTACCACCGAGGGATACGCAGTATTTT.

The CDR3 loop is CAISEKADTQYF. In DNA, the CDR3 is TGTGCCATCAGTGAGAAGGCAGATACGCAGTATTTT. This rearrangement joins TRBV10-3 to TRBJ2-3; D unresolved. CDR1 is ENHRY, CDR2 SYGVKD, per germline. The ends were cut back, 2 bases at V and 4 bases at J, with 4 bases in the middle. This CDR3 contains 12 residues.

This clonotype was seen a few times. This chain links TRBV24-1 with TRBJ2-3; tentatively, D is TRBD1 (5 bases). The V gene's germline CDR1 is KGHDR and CDR2 SFDVKD. Trimming stripped 4 bases from V and 3 bases from J, with 13 bases between. The CDR3 contains 15 residues. CDR3 DNA sequence: TGTGCCACCAGTGAGGCCAGGGTAGGGACAGATACGCAGTATTTT. Its protein product is CATSEARVGTDTQYF.

The chain has TRBV15 and TRBJ2-2, with no clear D. The germline gives CDR1 LNHNV, CDR2 YYDKDF (reference sequence). Between the trimmed V and J ends, which lost 0 bases and 5 bases, there was a span of 22 bases. The CDR3 loop spans 19 amino acids. The CDR3 here is CATSREALWDRGWTGELFF. The CDR3 nucleotides read TGTGCCACCAGCAGAGAAGCCCTTTGGGATCGTGGTTGGACCGGGGAGCTGTTTTTT.

This clonotype appeared many times. The rearrangement joins TRBV12-3 or TRBV12-4 to TRBJ2-1; weak D call: TRBD2 (5 bases). V shed 8 bases and J shed 10 bases, with 21 bases lying between them. This CDR3 has 14 amino acids. This CDR3 is CASLPPGIFTEQFF. CDR3 nucleotides: TGTGCCAGCCTCCCCCCGGGGATCTTTACCGAGCAGTTCTTC.

This clonotype was found a few times. The chain combines TRBV7-2 with TRBJ1-5; D remains unclear. Per the germline V gene, CDR1 is SGHTA and CDR2 is FQGNSA. The V and J ends lost 1 base and 5 bases respectively, with 12 bases between them. The CDR3 extends over 15 amino acids. The CDR3 here is CASSLGTLGDQPQHF. For the CDR3, the DNA is TGTGCCAGCAGCTTAGGCACGCTTGGTGATCAGCCCCAGCATTTT.